This T cell receptor (beta chain) was observed in a study of CD8 T cells in Susac syndrome. RNA totalling about 0.45 to 1 ug underwent reverse transcription with random hexamers. Amplification of TCR beta CDR3 by immunoSEQ multiplex PCR spanned 54 Vbeta and 13 Jbeta. TCRdb ran MiXCR on the immunoSEQ multiplex PCR reads and lists one entry per CDR3 protein. This table holds about 130,000 distinct CDR3 sequences, under 95% found once. A remark on this clonotype: What it binds is not known.

From blood CD8+ and CD4+ T cells, the TCR beta chain was sequenced. Both CD4+ and CD8+ T cells were negatively isolated, and TEMRA cells underwent FACS enrichment. Germline V lookup: CDR1 SSHAT, CDR2 FNYEAQ (reference sequence). V dropped 0 bases and J dropped 7 bases, with 6 bases sitting between them. The CDR3 has 13 amino acids. Overall study findings and caveats: As the study acknowledged, the number of individuals who were part of its TCR sequencing and HLA analysis was relatively small.

This TCR derives from a human donor with multiple sclerosis. The V call is TRBV7-7, the J call TRBJ1-4, with unresolved D. Material for sequencing was CD8+ T cells from PBMCs. The CDR3 DNA reads TGTGCCAGCAGCTTAGCGCGCGGTGAAAAACTGTTTTTT. Protein product: CASSLARGEKLFF.